Below are 30 T cell receptor beta chains sequenced from a single sample in a study of blood T cell repertoires in COVID-19. Method: immunoSEQ multiplex PCR; TCRdb's copy keeps in-frame clones and lacks some. The sample consists of some 120,000 clones, around 83% of them appearing once. Sequencing was done on a sample of peripheral blood. The source of these receptors is a man older than 75 with active or convalescent COVID-19.

This sequence joins TRBV7-8 and TRBJ2-1; 10 bases are a match to TRBD2. The CDR3 consists of 16 residues. V lost 5 bases to trimming and J lost 7 bases; unmatched junction nucleotides: 11. The V gene's germline CDR1 is SGHVS and CDR2 FQNEAQ. The CDR3: CASSALERGGWNEQFF. The CDR3 DNA is TGTGCCAGCAGCGCCCTCGAGCGGGGGGGTTGGAATGAGCAGTTCTTC.

V gene TRBV7-6 combines with J gene TRBJ1-1, with a tentative D call TRBD1 (5 bases). CDR3 length equals 13 residues. Germline lookup yields CDR1 SGHVS and CDR2 FNYEAQ. Trimming cost V 4 bases and J 4 bases, with 10 bases left between them. CDR3: CASSWGEGTEAFF. The CDR3 coding sequence is TGTGCCAGCAGCTGGGGGGAAGGCACTGAAGCTTTCTTT.

The V and J genes are TRBV5-4 and TRBJ1-1, with a weak D call TRBD1 (5 bases). The CDR3 spans 19 residues. Germline CDR1 reads SGHNT; CDR2 reads YYREEE (reference sequence). Trimming left V 3 bases short and J 0 bases short, with 24 bases between. The CDR3 reads CASSWGGLAGSLMNTEAFF. The DNA for the CDR3 is TGTGCCAGCAGCTGGGGGGGGTTGGCGGGGAGCCTTATGAACACTGAAGCTTTCTTT.

The table lists this clone with a count of one. V usage is TRBV5-1 and J usage is TRBJ2-7, with D tentatively TRBD2 (6 bases). V was clipped by 4 bases and J by 2 bases, with 16 bases between them. Germline-derived CDR1 and CDR2 are SGHRS and YFSETQ. The CDR3 covers 15 residues. The CDR3 here is CASSAGTQPTYEQYF. In DNA, the CDR3 is TGCGCCAGCAGCGCAGGGACTCAACCAACCTACGAGCAGTACTTC.

The chain has TRBV11-2 and TRBJ2-5; D is unclear. V lost 5 bases to trimming and J lost 5 bases, with 9 bases between them. The CDR3 runs to 12 residues. Germline V gene sequence: CDR1 SGHAT, CDR2 FQNNGV. In nucleotides, the CDR3 is TGTGCCAGCAGCCTCGTTTCTGAGACCCAGTACTTC. Translation gives CASSLVSETQYF.

The CDR3 reads CASSRDSGTGELFF. DNA of the CDR3: TGTGCCAGCAGCCGGGACTCAGGAACCGGGGAGCTGTTTTTT. The gene calls are TRBV6-5 and TRBJ2-2; a weak D match, TRBD2 (6 bases). The CDR3 is 14 residues long. Germline-derived CDR1 and CDR2 are MNHEY and SVGAGI. V lost 6 bases and J lost 5, with 13 bases in between.

The gene calls are TRBV6-2 or TRBV6-3 and TRBJ2-1, with D maybe TRBD2 (6 bases). The CDR3 runs 13 residues. Trimming shortened V by 0 bases and J by 15 bases, and 15 bases separated the two germline ends. From germline, CDR1 is MNHEY and CDR2 SVGEGT. The CDR3 loop reads CASSYSPGLIGFF. The CDR3 DNA is TGTGCCAGCAGTTACTCACCGGGACTGATCGGGTTCTTC.

The V and J genes are TRBV21-1 and TRBJ1-3; TRBD1 is the table's D call and was not checked against the DNA. TRBV21-1 is assigned pseudogene status. The CDR3 spans 13 residues. The CDR3 loop is CASTDRPGNTIYF. CDR3 sequence (DNA): TGTGCCAGCACCGACAGGCCAGGAAACACCATATATTTT.

This sequence joins TRBV2 and TRBJ2-5; unclear D gene. Germline V lookup: CDR1 SNHLY, CDR2 FYNNEI. The CDR3 runs to 11 residues. The germline V and J ends were trimmed by 5 bases and 5 bases, with 6 bases remaining between them. In DNA form, the CDR3 reads TGTGCCAGCAGTCCTAAGGAGACCCAGTACTTC. This sequence encodes CASSPKETQYF.

The J gene is TRBJ1-2, the V gene TRBV4-3; TRBD1 is a possible D gene (6 bases). Trimming removed 0 bases from V and 4 bases from J, with 12 bases in between. This CDR3 has 15 residues. Per the germline V gene, CDR1 is LGHNA and CDR2 is YSLEER. For the CDR3, the DNA is TGCGCCAGCAGCCAAGAGTTGGGGGCAACCTATGGCTACACCTTC. Encoded protein: CASSQELGATYGYTF.

The chain employs TRBV6-4 and TRBJ2-1, with 8 bases aligning to TRBD2. CDR3 length: 12 amino acids. With V trimmed by 7 bases and J by 12 bases, 8 bases remained unmatched. Germline V lookup: CDR1 MRHNA, CDR2 SNTAGT. The CDR3 coding sequence is TGTGCCAGCATAGTCACTCGGGGGGGGCAGTTCTTC. Translation: CASIVTRGGQFF.

The chain joins TRBV7-2 to TRBJ1-1; 11 nucleotides match TRBD1. Germline V CDR1 and CDR2: SGHTA, FQGNSA. This CDR3 region has 16 residues. The ends lost 1 base at V and 7 bases at J; junction bases unmatched: 8. The CDR3 loop reads CASSLGAGTGGFEAFF. Here the CDR3 DNA reads TGTGCCAGCAGCTTAGGAGCCGGGACAGGGGGGTTTGAAGCTTTCTTT. The full variable domain, completed using reference TRBV7-2 and TRBJ1-1, is GAGVSQSPSNKVTEKGKDVELRCDPISGHTALYWYRQSLGQGLEFLIYFQGNSAPDKSGLPSDRFSAERTGGSVSTLTIQRTQQEDSAVYLCASSLGAGTGGFEAFFGQGTRLTVV.

V and J are TRBV19 and TRBJ1-1; D perhaps matches TRBD1 (5 bases). Germline lookup yields CDR1 LNHDA and CDR2 SQIVND (reference sequence). The CDR3 runs to 12 residues. V lost 7 bases to trimming and J lost 3 bases, with 9 bases between them. CDR3 region: CASTRGYTEAFF. For the CDR3, the DNA is TGTGCCAGTACCCGGGGGTACACTGAAGCTTTCTTT.

The genes are TRBV7-2 and TRBJ1-1, with D unresolved. With 3 bases removed from V and 3 bases from J, the gap between germline ends came to 11 bases. CDR1 SGHTA and CDR2 FQGNSA come from the germline V gene. The length of the CDR3 is 14 residues. In DNA form, the CDR3 reads TGTGCCAGCAGCTTCAGACGGGAGGACACTGAAGCTTTCTTT. It is translated as CASSFRREDTEAFF. Using reference TRBV7-2 and TRBJ1-1 for the parts outside the CDR3, the full variable domain is GAGVSQSPSNKVTEKGKDVELRCDPISGHTALYWYRQSLGQGLEFLIYFQGNSAPDKSGLPSDRFSAERTGGSVSTLTIQRTQQEDSAVYLCASSFRREDTEAFFGQGTRLTVV.

The chain uses TRBV6-6 and TRBJ1-5; 7 nucleotides align to TRBD1. V gave up 6 bases and J gave up 4 bases; unmatched junction bases: 12. Germline-derived CDR1 and CDR2 are MNHNY and SVGAGI (reference sequence). This CDR3 is built from 16 residues. The CDR3, as DNA: TGTGCCAGCAGCAGGGGCTTGGGACAGTCAAATCAGCCCCAGCATTTT. It specifies CASSRGLGQSNQPQHF.

This clone occurred a few times. The chain employs TRBV11-2 and TRBJ2-7; 8 bases are shared with TRBD1. Germline CDR1 and CDR2: SGHAT and FQNNGV. Trimming took 4 bases from V and 4 from J; bases not matched to a gene: 9. This CDR3 has 15 amino acids. Written as DNA, the CDR3 is TGTGCCAGCAGCTCCGGGACAGGAGGAGGGTACGAGCAGTACTTC. It translates to CASSSGTGGGYEQYF.

The chain carries TRBV7-8 and TRBJ1-1; a weak D match, TRBD1 (5 bases). The CDR3 contains 16 residues. Germline CDR1 SGHVS, CDR2 FQNEAQ. V was clipped by 1 base and J by 0 bases, with 12 bases between them. The CDR3 is CASSLGPGGMNTEAFF. In DNA form, the CDR3 reads TGTGCCAGCAGCTTAGGACCGGGGGGGATGAACACTGAAGCTTTCTTT.

The chain is built from TRBV27 and TRBJ2-1; 8 bases align to TRBD1. The V gene end was trimmed by 2 bases and the J gene end by 4 bases; junction bases not matched to a gene: 7. CDR1 MNHEY and CDR2 SMNVEV come from the germline V gene (reference sequence). The CDR3 has 16 amino acids. The CDR3 protein is CASSLNRDRRYNEQFF. CDR3 nucleotide sequence: TGTGCCAGCAGTTTAAATCGGGACAGGCGATACAATGAGCAGTTCTTC.

The chain is built from TRBV27 and TRBJ2-2; D uncertain. This CDR3 has 11 residues. The V gene lost 2 bases and the J gene lost 8 bases, with 3 bases spanning the gap. Germline V gene sequence: CDR1 MNHEY, CDR2 SMNVEV (reference sequence). The DNA of the CDR3 is TGTGCCAGCAGTTTACTAGGGGAGCTGTTTTTT. Amino acids: CASSLLGELFF.

The chain employs TRBV6-6 and TRBJ1-2; TRBD1 matches 7 bases. The junction had 7 bases not matched to a gene; V was cut back by 5 bases and J by 7 bases. This CDR3 contains 13 residues. Germline CDR1 reads MNHNY; CDR2 reads SVGAGI (reference sequence). The CDR3 bases are TGTGCCAGCAGTACATCATACAGGGGTGGCTACACCTTC. Translation gives CASSTSYRGGYTF.

The chain uses TRBV14 and TRBJ2-7; D is undetermined. The CDR3 runs to 16 residues. V gave up 1 base and J gave up 0 bases, with 13 bases separating them. CDR1 is SGHDN and CDR2 is FVKESK in the germline V gene. The CDR3 sequence: CASSQVTRRSSYEQYF. As DNA, the CDR3 is TGTGCCAGCAGCCAAGTAACCAGGCGCAGCTCCTACGAGCAGTACTTC.

This clone showed up just a few times. This rearrangement joins TRBV5-4 to TRBJ2-2; TRBD2 matches 7 bases. The CDR3 spans 14 residues. Losses at the gene ends were 1 base for V and 6 bases for J; bases not matched to a gene: 3. CDR1 and CDR2 (germline): SGHNT, YYREEE (reference sequence). The CDR3 region has the DNA TGTGCCAGCAGCTTGACCCTAGCGGCCGGGGAGCTGTTTTTT. Translated: CASSLTLAAGELFF.

V gene TRBV11-1 combines with J gene TRBJ2-5; a weak D match, TRBD1 (5 bases). Germline CDR1 and CDR2: SGHAT and FQDESV (reference sequence). The CDR3 sequence is 13 residues long. V was shortened by 5 bases and J by 2 bases, with 9 bases between the two germline ends. This chain's CDR3 is CASSPQGQETQYF. In nucleotides, the CDR3 is TGTGCCAGCAGCCCCCAGGGTCAAGAGACCCAGTACTTC. Full variable domain (remainder filled in from reference TRBV11-1 and TRBJ2-5): EAEVAQSPRYKITEKSQAVAFWCDPISGHATLYWYRQILGQGPELLVQFQDESVVDDSQLPKDRFSAERLKGVDSTLKIQPAELGDSAMYLCASSPQGQETQYFGPGTRLLVL.

This chain joins TRBV28 and TRBJ2-5; D unresolved. Germline V gene sequence: CDR1 MDHEN, CDR2 SYDVKM. CDR3 length: 14 amino acids. V lost 1 base, J lost 2 bases, and 8 bases lay in between. CDR3 DNA: TGTGCCAGCAGTTTATTTTACAAACAAGAGACCCAGTACTTC. The encoded protein is CASSLFYKQETQYF. The full variable domain, in which reference TRBV28 and TRBJ2-5 provide the parts outside the CDR3, is DVKVTQSSRYLVKRTGEKVFLECVQDMDHENMFWYRQDPGLGLRLIYFSYDVKMKEKGDIPEGYSVSREKKERFSLILESASTNQTSMYLCASSLFYKQETQYFGPGTRLLVL.

This clone was seen only once. This rearrangement joins TRBV4-3 to TRBJ1-2, with D perhaps TRBD1 (6 bases). V dropped 1 base and J dropped 4 bases, with 13 bases sitting between them. CDR3 size: 15 residues. Germline CDR1 and CDR2: LGHNA and YSLEER. CDR3: CASSQGTGGVYGYTF. The CDR3 nucleotides read TGCGCCAGCAGCCAAGGGACGGGGGGCGTCTATGGCTACACCTTC.

This clone was seen once. The junction differs from germline at one of its ends, possibly a read error. The gene calls are TRBV7-2 and TRBJ1-3; no firm D call. The CDR3 length is 14 residues. Per germline, CDR1 SGHTA and CDR2 FQGNSA. Here the CDR3 DNA reads TGTGCCAGCAGTTTAGCAACCAGGGGAAACACCATATATTTT. As protein: CASSLATRGNTIYF.

This clone was recorded once. This sequence joins TRBV6-5 and TRBJ1-3; 10 bases match TRBD1. The CDR3 sequence is 15 residues long. The germline V gene has CDR1 MNHEY and CDR2 SVGAGI. The ends lost 4 bases at V and 2 bases at J; junction bases unmatched: 2. The CDR3 DNA reads TGTGCCAGCAGTTGGGGGACAGGGGCTGGAAACACCATATATTTT. Amino acids: CASSWGTGAGNTIYF.

This sequence joins TRBV30 and TRBJ1-5; D gene uncertain. V dropped 5 bases and J dropped 4 bases, with 9 bases sitting between them. This CDR3 has 12 amino acids. The V gene's germline CDR1 is GTSNPN and CDR2 SVGIG (reference sequence). The CDR3 here is CAWDRRNQPQHF. The CDR3 DNA reads TGTGCCTGGGATAGGAGGAATCAGCCCCAGCATTTT.

This chain connects TRBV29-1 to TRBJ2-2, with TRBD1 identical over 8 bases. J gave up 6 bases and V 6 bases, and 6 bases lay outside the gene matches. The CDR3 covers 13 residues. Germline loops: CDR1 SQVTM, CDR2 ANQGSEA. CDR3 coding DNA: TGCAGCGTGAGGGACAGGCTGCCCGGGGAGCTGTTTTTT. Its protein is CSVRDRLPGELFF.

The chain carries TRBV19 and TRBJ2-1; no reliable D call. Germline-derived CDR1 and CDR2 are LNHDA and SQIVND (reference sequence). V was cut by 3 bases and J by 3 bases, with 9 bases left in between. CDR3 size: 14 residues. The CDR3 is CASSIRSVYNEQFF. CDR3 DNA: TGTGCCAGTAGTATTCGGAGTGTCTACAATGAGCAGTTCTTC.